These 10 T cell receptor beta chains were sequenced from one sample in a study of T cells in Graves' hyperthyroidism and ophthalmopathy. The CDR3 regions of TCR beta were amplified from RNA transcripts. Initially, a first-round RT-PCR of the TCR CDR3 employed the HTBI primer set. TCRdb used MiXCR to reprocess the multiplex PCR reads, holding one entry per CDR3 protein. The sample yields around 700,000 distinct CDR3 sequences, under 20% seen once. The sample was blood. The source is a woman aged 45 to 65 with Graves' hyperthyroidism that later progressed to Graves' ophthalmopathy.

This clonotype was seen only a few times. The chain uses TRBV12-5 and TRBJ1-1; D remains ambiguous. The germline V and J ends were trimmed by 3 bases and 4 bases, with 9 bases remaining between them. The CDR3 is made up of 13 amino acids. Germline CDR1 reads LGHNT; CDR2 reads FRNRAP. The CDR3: CASGFRLGTEAFF. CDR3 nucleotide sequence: TGTGCTAGTGGTTTTAGATTGGGCACTGAAGCTTTCTTT. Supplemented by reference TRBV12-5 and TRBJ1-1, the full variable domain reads DARVTQTPRHKVTEMGQEVTMRCQPILGHNTVFWYRQTMMQGLELLAYFRNRAPLDDSGMPKDRFSAEMPDATLATLKIQPSEPRDSAVYFCASGFRLGTEAFFGQGTRLTVV.

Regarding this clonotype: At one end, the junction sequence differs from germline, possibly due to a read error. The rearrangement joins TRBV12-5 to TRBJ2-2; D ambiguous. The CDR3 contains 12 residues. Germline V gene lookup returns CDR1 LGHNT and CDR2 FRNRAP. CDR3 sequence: CASGFNTRELFF. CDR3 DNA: TGTGCTAGTGGTTTTAACACCAGGGAGCTGTTTTTT.

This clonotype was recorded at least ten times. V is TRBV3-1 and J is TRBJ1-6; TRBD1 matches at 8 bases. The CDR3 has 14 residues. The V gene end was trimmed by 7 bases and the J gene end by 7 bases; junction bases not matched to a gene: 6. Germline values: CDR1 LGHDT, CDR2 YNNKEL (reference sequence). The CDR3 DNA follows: TGTGCCAGCACCCGACAGGGGACCAATTCACCCCTCCACTTT. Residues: CASTRQGTNSPLHF.

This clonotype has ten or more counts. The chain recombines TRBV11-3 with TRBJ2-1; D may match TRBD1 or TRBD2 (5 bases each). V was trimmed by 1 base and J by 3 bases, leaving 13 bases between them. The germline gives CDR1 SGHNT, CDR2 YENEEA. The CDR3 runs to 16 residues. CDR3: CASSLGGAGNYNEQFF. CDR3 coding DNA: TGTGCCAGCAGCTTAGGAGGGGCTGGGAACTACAATGAGCAGTTCTTC.

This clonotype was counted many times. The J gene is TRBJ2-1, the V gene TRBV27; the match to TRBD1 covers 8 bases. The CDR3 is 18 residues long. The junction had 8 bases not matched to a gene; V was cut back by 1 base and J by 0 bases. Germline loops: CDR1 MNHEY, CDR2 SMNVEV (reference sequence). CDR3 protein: CASSLWRGQASSYNEQFF. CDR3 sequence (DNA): TGTGCCAGCAGTTTATGGAGGGGACAGGCAAGCTCCTACAATGAGCAGTTCTTC.

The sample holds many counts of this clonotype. The CDR3 DNA reads TGCAGTGCTAGGGGACAGGGGTGGAACAATGAGCAGTTCTTC. This codes for CSARGQGWNNEQFF. The gene calls are TRBV20-1 and TRBJ2-1; 10 nucleotides align to TRBD1. V dropped 3 bases and J dropped 5; count of bases not matched to a gene: 4. Per germline, CDR1 DFQATT and CDR2 SNEGSKA (reference sequence). The CDR3 consists of 14 residues.

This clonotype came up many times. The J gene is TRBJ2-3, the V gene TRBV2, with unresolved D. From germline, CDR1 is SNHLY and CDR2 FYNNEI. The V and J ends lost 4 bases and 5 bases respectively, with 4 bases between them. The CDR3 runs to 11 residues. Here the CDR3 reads CASSVQDTQYF. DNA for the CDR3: TGTGCCAGCAGTGTGCAAGATACGCAGTATTTT.

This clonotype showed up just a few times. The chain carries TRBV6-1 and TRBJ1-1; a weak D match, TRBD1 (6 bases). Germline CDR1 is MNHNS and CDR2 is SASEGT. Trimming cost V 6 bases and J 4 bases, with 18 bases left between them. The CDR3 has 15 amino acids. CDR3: CASRPQPTGFTEAFF. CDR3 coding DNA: TGTGCCAGCAGACCACAACCTACAGGGTTCACTGAAGCTTTCTTT.

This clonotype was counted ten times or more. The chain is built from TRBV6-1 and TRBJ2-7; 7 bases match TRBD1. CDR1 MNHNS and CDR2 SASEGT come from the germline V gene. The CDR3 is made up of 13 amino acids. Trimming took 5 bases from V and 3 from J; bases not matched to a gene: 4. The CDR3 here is CASSRDSFYEQYF. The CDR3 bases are TGTGCCAGCAGTCGGGACAGCTTCTACGAGCAGTACTTC.

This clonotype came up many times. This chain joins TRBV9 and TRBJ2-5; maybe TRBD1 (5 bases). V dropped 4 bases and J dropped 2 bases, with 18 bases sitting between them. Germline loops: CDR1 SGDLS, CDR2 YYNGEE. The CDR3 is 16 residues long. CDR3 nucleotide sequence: TGTGCCAGCAGCCCCTCCCTCCCAGGGAAACAAGAGACCCAGTACTTC. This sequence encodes CASSPSLPGKQETQYF.